This T cell receptor (beta chain) was sequenced in a study of cytomegalovirus exposure and HLA in healthy donors. Broader study findings: A later analysis linked roughly 17,000 TCR beta sequences to HLA alleles at 0.05 false discovery rate. Analyzed later, association rates of TCRs varied across HLA loci, with DRB1 most and HLA-C fewest. Testing in vitro showed a few CMV-associated chains specific for CMV antigens.

Researchers ran the PCR with 60 Vbeta and 13 Jbeta primers. Repertoires were generated with immunoSEQ multiplex PCR, while TCRdb's copy carries only in-frame clones and drops some. The sample includes around 130,000 clones, 75% seen only once; the top ten take less than 3.5%. The germline V gene has CDR1 MGHDK and CDR2 SYGVNS. V lost 5 bases to trimming and J lost 5 bases, with 9 bases between them. The CDR3 has 13 amino acids. Of note for this clone: Its antigen is unknown.

The specimen was PBMCs. The rearrangement links TRBV25-1 to TRBJ2-2; unclear D gene. The sequence was collected from a woman aged 40 to 50 in good health and CMV-seropositive. CDR3 nucleotide sequence: TGTGCCAGCAGTTTGTTACAAACCGGGGAGCTGTTTTTT. Translated, it gives CASSLLQTGELFF. Complete variable domain (other parts from reference TRBV25-1 and TRBJ2-2): EADIYQTPRYLVIGTGKKITLECSQTMGHDKMYWYQQDPGMELHLIHYSYGVNSTEKGDLSSESTVSRIRTEHFPLTLESARPSHTSQYLCASSLLQTGELFFGEGSRLTVL.